Listed below are T cell receptor beta chains from one sample, sequenced in a study of blood T cells in healthy people across ages. MiXCR was run by TCRdb on the 5' RACE reads, yielding one entry per CDR3 protein. The table shows 750,000 to 950,000 distinct CDR3 sequences, with more than 25% occurring only once. These records were also assigned to another study, of T cells of mothers and their children.

The sample was blood. The receptors come from a boy aged 5-17 years in good health. The CDR3 runs from the conserved cysteine through the conserved F or W. The size of a clone is reported for some rows only, either as once, few or many, or as a class for expanded clones.

clone_size,v_call,j_call,cdr3_aa
few,TRBV12-3/TRBV12-4,TRBJ2-1,CATAGYNEQFF
-,TRBV2,TRBJ2-7,CASRIAGVFPEQYF
-,TRBV5-1,TRBJ1-3,CASSLFPGPLGNTIYF
-,TRBV27,TRBJ1-2,CASSPGQGLPYGYTF
-,TRBV2,TRBJ1-5,CASNHGGTGDQPQHF
-,TRBV14,TRBJ2-5,CASSQDVAGGRETQYF
-,TRBV20-1,TRBJ1-4,CSASRGAEEKLFF
-,TRBV6-1,TRBJ2-5,CASSVNYRDWNF
-,TRBV6-1,TRBJ1-5,CASSEVYINSNQPQHF
-,TRBV10-3,TRBJ2-3,CATSRQGVKIDTQYF